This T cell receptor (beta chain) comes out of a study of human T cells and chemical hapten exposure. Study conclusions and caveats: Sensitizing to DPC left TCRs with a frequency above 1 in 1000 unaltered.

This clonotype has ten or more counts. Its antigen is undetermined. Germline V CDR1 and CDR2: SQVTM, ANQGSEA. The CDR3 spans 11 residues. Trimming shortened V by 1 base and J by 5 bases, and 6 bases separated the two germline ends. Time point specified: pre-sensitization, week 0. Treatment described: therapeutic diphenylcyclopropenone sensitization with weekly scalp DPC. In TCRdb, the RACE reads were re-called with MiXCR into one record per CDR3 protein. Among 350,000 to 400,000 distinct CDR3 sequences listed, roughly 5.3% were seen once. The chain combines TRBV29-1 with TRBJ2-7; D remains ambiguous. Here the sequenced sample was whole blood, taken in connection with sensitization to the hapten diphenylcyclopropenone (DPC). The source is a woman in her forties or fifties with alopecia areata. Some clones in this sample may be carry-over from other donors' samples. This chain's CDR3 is CSVEVGNEQYF. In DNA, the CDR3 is TGCAGCGTTGAAGTGGGGAACGAGCAGTACTTC.